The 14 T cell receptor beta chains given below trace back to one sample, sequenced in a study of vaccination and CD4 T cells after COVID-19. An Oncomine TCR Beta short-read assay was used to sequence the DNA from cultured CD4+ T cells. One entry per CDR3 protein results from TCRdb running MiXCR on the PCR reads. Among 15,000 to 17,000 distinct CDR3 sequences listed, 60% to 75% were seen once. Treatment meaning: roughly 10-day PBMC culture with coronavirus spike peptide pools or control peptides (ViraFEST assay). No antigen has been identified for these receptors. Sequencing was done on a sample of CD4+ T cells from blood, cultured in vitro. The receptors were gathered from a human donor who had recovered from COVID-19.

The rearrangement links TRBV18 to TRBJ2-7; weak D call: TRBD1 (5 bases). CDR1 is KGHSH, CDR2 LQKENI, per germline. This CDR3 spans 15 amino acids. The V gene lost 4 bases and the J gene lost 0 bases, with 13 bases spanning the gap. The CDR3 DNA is TGTGCCAGCTCACTCCGACAGTGGCGCTCCTACGAGCAGTACTTC. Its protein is CASSLRQWRSYEQYF.

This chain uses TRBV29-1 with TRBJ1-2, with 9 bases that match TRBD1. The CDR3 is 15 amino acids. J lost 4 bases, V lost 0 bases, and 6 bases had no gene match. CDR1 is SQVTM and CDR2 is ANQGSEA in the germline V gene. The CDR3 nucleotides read TGCAGCGTTGAAGACCTTCAGGACAGGGGCTATGGCTACACCTTC. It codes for CSVEDLQDRGYGYTF. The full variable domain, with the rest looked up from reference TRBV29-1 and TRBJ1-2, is SAVISQKPSRDICQRGTSLTIQCQVDSQVTMMFWYRQQPGQSLTLIATANQGSEATYESGFVIDKFPISRPNLTFSTLTVSNMSPEDSSIYLCSVEDLQDRGYGYTFGSGTRLTVV.

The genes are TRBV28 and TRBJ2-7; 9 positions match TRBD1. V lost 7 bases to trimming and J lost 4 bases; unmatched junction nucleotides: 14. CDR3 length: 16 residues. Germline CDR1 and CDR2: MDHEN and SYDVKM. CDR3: CASTSLGQGGFYEQYF. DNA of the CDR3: TGTGCCAGCACCTCCCTGGGACAGGGTGGATTTTACGAGCAGTACTTC.

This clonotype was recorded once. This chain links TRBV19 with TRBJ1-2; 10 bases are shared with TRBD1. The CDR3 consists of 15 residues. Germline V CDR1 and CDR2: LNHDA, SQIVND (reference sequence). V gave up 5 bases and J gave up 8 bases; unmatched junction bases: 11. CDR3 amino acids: CASSYAGQGTYGYTF. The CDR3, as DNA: TGTGCCAGTAGTTACGCGGGACAGGGGACGTACGGCTACACCTTC. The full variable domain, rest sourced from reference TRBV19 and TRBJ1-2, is DGGITQSPKYLFRKEGQNVTLSCEQNLNHDAMYWYRQDPGQGLRLIYYSQIVNDFQKGDIAEGYSVSREKKESFPLTVTSAQKNPTAFYLCASSYAGQGTYGYTFGSGTRLTVV.

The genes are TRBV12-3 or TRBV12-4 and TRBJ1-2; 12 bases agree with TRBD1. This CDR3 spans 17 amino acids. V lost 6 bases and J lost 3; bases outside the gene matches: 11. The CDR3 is CASRIAGTGGKDYGYTF. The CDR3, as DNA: TGTGCCAGCAGGATAGCCGGGACAGGGGGCAAGGACTATGGCTACACCTTC.

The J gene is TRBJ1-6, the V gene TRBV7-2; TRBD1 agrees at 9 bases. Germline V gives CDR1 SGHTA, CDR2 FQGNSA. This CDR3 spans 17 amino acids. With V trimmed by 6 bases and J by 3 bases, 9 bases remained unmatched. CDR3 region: CASSSKPGQGYNSPLHF. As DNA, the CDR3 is TGTGCCAGCAGTTCGAAACCGGGACAGGGCTATAATTCACCCCTCCACTTT.

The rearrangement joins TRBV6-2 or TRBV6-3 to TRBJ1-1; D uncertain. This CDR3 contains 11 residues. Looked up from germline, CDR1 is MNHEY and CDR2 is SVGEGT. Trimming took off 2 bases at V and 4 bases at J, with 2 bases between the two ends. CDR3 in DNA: TGTGCCAGCAGTTACCCCACTGAAGCTTTCTTT. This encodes CASSYPTEAFF.

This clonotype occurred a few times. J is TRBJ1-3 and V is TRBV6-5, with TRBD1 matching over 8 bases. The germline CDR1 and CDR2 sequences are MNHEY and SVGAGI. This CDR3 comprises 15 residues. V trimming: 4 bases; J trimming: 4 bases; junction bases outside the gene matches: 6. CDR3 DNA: TGTGCCAGCAGTTCGAGACAGGGGCACGGAAACACCATATATTTT. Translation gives CASSSRQGHGNTIYF.

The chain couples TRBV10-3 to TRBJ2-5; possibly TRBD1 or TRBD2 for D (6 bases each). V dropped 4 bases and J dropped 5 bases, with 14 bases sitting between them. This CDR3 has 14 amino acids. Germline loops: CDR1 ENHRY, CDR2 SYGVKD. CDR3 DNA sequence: TGTGCCATCAGTGGGGGGGCAGGGGTGGAGACCCAGTACTTC. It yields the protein CAISGGAGVETQYF.

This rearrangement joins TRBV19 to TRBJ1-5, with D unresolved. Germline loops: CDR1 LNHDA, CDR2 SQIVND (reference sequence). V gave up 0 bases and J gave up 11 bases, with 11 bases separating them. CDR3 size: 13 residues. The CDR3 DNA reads TGTGCCAGTAGTATAGATCGGGATAGGGCCCAGCATTTT. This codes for CASSIDRDRAQHF.

CDR3 DNA: TGTGCCAGCAGCCAATACCCATCACACAGCTCGAACACCGGGGAGCTGTTTTTT. Protein product: CASSQYPSHSSNTGELFF. The V and J genes are TRBV14 and TRBJ2-2, with D uncertain. The CDR3 totals 18 residues. Germline assignment: CDR1 SGHDN and CDR2 FVKESK. V shed 2 bases and J shed 0 bases, with 16 bases lying between them.

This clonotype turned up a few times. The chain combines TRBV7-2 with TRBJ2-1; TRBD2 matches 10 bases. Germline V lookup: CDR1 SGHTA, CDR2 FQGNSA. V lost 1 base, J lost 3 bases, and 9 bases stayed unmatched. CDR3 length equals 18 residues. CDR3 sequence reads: CASSLGLLAGSLYNEQFF. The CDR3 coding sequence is TGTGCCAGCAGCTTAGGGTTACTAGCGGGATCCCTCTACAATGAGCAGTTCTTC.

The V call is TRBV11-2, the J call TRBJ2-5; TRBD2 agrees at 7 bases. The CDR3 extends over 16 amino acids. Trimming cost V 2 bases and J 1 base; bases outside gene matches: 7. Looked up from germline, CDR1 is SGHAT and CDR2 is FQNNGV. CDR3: CASSLSLAVIQETQYF. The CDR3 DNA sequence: TGTGCCAGCAGCTTATCCCTAGCGGTGATCCAAGAGACCCAGTACTTC.

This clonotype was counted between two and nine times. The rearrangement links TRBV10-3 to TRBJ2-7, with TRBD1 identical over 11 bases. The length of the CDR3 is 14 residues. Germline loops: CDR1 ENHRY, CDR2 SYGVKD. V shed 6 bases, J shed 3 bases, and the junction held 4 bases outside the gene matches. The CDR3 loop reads CAIRGTGGYYEQYF. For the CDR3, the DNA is TGTGCCATCAGGGGGACAGGGGGTTACTACGAGCAGTACTTC.